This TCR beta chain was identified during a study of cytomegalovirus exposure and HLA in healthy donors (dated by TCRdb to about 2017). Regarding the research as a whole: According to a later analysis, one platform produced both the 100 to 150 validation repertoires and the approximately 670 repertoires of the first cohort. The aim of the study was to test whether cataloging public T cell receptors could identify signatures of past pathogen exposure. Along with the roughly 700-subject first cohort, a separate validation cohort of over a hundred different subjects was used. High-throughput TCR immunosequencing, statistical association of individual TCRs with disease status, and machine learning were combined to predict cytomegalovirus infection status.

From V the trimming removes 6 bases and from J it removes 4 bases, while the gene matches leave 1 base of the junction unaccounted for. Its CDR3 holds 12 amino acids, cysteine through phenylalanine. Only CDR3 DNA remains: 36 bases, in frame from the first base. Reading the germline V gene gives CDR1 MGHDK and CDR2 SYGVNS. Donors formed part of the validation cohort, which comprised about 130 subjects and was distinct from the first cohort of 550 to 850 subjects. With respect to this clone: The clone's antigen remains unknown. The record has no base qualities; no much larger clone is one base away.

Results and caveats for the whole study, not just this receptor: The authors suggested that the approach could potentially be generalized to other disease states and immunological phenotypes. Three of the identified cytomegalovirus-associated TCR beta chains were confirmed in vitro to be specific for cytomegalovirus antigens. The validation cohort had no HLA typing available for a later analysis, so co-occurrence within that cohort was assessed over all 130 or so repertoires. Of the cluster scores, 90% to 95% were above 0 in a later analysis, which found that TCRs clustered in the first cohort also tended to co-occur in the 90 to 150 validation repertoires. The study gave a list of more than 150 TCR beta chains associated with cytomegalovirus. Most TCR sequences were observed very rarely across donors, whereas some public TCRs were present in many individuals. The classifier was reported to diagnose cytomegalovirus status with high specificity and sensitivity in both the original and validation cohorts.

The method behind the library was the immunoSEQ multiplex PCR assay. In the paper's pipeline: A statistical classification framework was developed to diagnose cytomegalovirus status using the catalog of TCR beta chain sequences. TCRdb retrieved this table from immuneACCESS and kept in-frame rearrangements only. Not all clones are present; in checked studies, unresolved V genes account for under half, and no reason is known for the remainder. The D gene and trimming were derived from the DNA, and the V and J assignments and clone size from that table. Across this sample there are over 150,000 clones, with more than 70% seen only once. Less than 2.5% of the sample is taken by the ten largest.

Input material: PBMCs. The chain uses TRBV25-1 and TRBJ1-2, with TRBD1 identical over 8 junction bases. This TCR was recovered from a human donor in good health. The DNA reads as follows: TGTGCCAGCAGCAGGGGGCTCTATGGCTACACCTTC. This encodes CASSRGLYGYTF.